A selection of T cell receptor beta chains follows, all from one sample in a study of T cells after yellow fever vaccination. TCRdb re-analysed the 5' RACE reads in MiXCR, keeping a single row per CDR3 protein. The table includes about 73,000 distinct CDR3 sequences, approximately 8% detected once. Sequenced here: CD8+ T cells sorted from PBMCs, sampled on the day of the yellow fever booster vaccination. These receptors all come from a man aged 25 to 40 who received the YFV17D yellow fever vaccine. Both conserved end residues are part of each CDR3. The order of the fields is clone size, V gene, J gene, D gene, CDR3 DNA, CDR3 protein. The D gene is left open where the match is weak. Not all rows give a size; the values are once, few, many and, for expanded clones, a class.

few	TRBV23-1	TRBJ2-2	NA	TGCGCCAGCAGTTGGGGTCCGACCGGGGAGCTGTTTTTT	CASSWGPTGELFF
many	TRBV20-1	TRBJ2-7	TRBD2	TGCAGTGCTAGCACGGGGGGATACGAGCAGTACTTC	CSASTGGYEQYF
NA	TRBV4-3	TRBJ1-1	TRBD1	TGCGCCAGCAGCCAAACCAGGGGGTACGACGAAGCTTTCTTT	CASSQTRGYDEAFF
NA	TRBV7-9	TRBJ2-1	TRBD2	TGTGCCAGCAGCTTAGGTACTAGCGGAAGGAACAATGAGCAGTTCTTC	CASSLGTSGRNNEQFF
few	TRBV9	TRBJ2-1	NA	TGTGCCAGCAGCGGCAGCGGTCCTGGGAATGAGCAGTTCTTC	CASSGSGPGNEQFF
few	TRBV12-3/TRBV12-4	TRBJ2-2	NA	TGTGCCACCTCAGAGGACGCCGGGGAGCTGTTTTTT	CATSEDAGELFF
few	TRBV7-2	TRBJ1-6	NA	TGTGCCAGCAGCTTAGGAGGGACGGGACCTTATAATTCACCCCTCCACTTT	CASSLGGTGPYNSPLHF
few	TRBV24-1	TRBJ2-1	NA	TGTGCCACCAGTGATTCCGCGGGCAATGAGCAGTTCTTC	CATSDSAGNEQFF
NA	TRBV5-1	TRBJ2-3	NA	TGCGCCAGCAGCTTGGAAGGGCAGCTTACAGATACGCAGTATTTT	CASSLEGQLTDTQYF
few	TRBV20-1	TRBJ2-3	TRBD2	TGCAGTGCTAGACATGAGGCCGCGACTAGCGCCGATACGCAGTATTTT	CSARHEAATSADTQYF
many	TRBV20-1	TRBJ1-2	TRBD1	TGCAGTGCTAGTACAAGGAGCCGGGACAGGGGAAACTATGGCTACACCTTC	CSASTRSRDRGNYGYTF
NA	TRBV29-1	TRBJ1-2	TRBD1	TGCAGCGCCAAGGACAGGGGTGGCTACACCTTC	CSAKDRGGYTF
few	TRBV10-3	TRBJ2-1	NA	TGTGCCATCACAGGATATCTGGGCGATGAGCAGTTCTTC	CAITGYLGDEQFF
few	TRBV11-2	TRBJ2-1	TRBD2	TGTGCCAGCAGCTCGTCGAGCGGGAGGGAATCGCGGGAGCAGTTCTTC	CASSSSSGRESREQFF
NA	TRBV27	TRBJ2-7	NA	TGTGCCAGCAGTTTATCCGGACAGAACGAGCAGTACTTC	CASSLSGQNEQYF
many	TRBV11-1	TRBJ2-7	TRBD2	TGTGCCAGCAGCTTAACCCGGGCAGCCGGGACTAGTATGCACGAGCAGTACTTC	CASSLTRAAGTSMHEQYF
NA	TRBV9	TRBJ2-5	TRBD1	TGTGCCAGCAGCGGGGGGGACAGGGTAGCAGAGACCCAGTACTTC	CASSGGDRVAETQYF
many	TRBV15	TRBJ1-2	NA	TGTGCCACCAGCAGAGAGGAGGGGGATGGCTACACCTTC	CATSREEGDGYTF
NA	TRBV30	TRBJ2-1	NA	TGTGCCTGGGATGGTACTCCTCATGGGTACAATGAGCAGTTCTTC	CAWDGTPHGYNEQFF
NA	TRBV5-4	TRBJ2-7	NA	TGTGCCAGCAGCTTGGCTGAGACGGTGGAGCAGTACTTC	CASSLAETVEQYF
many	TRBV6-5	TRBJ2-7	TRBD1	TGTGCCAGCAGTTCGAAGGACAGGGTAATCTTTCTTAGTGAGCAGTACTTC	CASSSKDRVIFLSEQYF
many	TRBV4-3	TRBJ2-1	NA	TGCGCCAGCAGCCAAGGGTCAGGGGTGAATGAGCAGTTCTTC	CASSQGSGVNEQFF
NA	TRBV20-1	TRBJ2-7	TRBD1	TGCTGTGCTAGAGATCCCGGGACAGGGGAGGGTTGGGAGCAGTACTTC	CCARDPGTGEGWEQYF
NA	TRBV6-1	TRBJ2-5	NA	TGTGCCAGCAGGCGGGGCCTCCAAGAGACCCAGTACTTC	CASRRGLQETQYF
few	TRBV9	TRBJ1-6	NA	TGTGCCAGCAGCGAGGGTAGGGGGGCGCGCTCACCCCTCCACTTT	CASSEGRGARSPLHF
NA	TRBV21-1	TRBJ2-7	NA	TGTGCCAGCAGAGATGGGGTAGACAGGGGGCGTTACGAGCAGTACTTC	CASRDGVDRGRYEQYF
NA	TRBV12-3/TRBV12-4	TRBJ2-7	NA	TGTGCCAGCAGCTCGGTCTTCTACGAGCAGTACTTC	CASSSVFYEQYF
NA	TRBV27	TRBJ2-3	NA	TGTGCCAGCACCAAGTTGGCGGAGGATGTGGATACGCAGTATTTT	CASTKLAEDVDTQYF
few	TRBV6-2/TRBV6-3	TRBJ2-1	NA	TGTGCCACCACGACTACTAACAATGAGCAGTTCTTC	CATTTTNNEQFF
NA	TRBV12-3/TRBV12-4	TRBJ2-3	NA	TGTGCCAGCAGCCTGACTCTTCCAGGGACAGATACGCAGTATTTT	CASSLTLPGTDTQYF
NA	TRBV9	TRBJ2-7	TRBD2	TGTGCCAGCACCCCGACTAGCGGGAGTTCCTACGAGCAGTACTTC	CASTPTSGSSYEQYF
few	TRBV28	TRBJ2-7	NA	TGTGCCAGCAGTTTGCCACTCGAGAGCTCCTACGAGCAGTACTTC	CASSLPLESSYEQYF
few	TRBV2	TRBJ2-2	NA	TGTGCCAGCAGTGAACCCTATAACACCGGGGAGCTGTTTTTT	CASSEPYNTGELFF
NA	TRBV25-1	TRBJ1-1	NA	TGTGCCAGCAGTGACTGGGCTGAAACTGAAGCTTTCTTT	CASSDWAETEAFF
few	TRBV3-1	TRBJ2-3	NA	TGTGCCAGCAGCCAAGCCGGGCGGAGCACAGATACGCAGTATTTT	CASSQAGRSTDTQYF
many	TRBV5-5	TRBJ2-1	NA	TGTGCCAGCAGCCCAGTCTACAATGAGCAGTTCTTC	CASSPVYNEQFF
few	TRBV7-7	TRBJ2-5	TRBD2	TGTGCTAGCAGCTCGAGCGGGAGGCCCGGGGAGACCCAGTACTTC	CASSSSGRPGETQYF
NA	TRBV7-6	TRBJ2-1	NA	TGTGCCAGCAGCTTAGGGGCGGGCCCCCAGTTCTTC	CASSLGAGPQFF
NA	TRBV6-6	TRBJ2-7	NA	TGTGCCACCCTCTCTAACTACGAGCAGTACTTC	CATLSNYEQYF
NA	TRBV12-3/TRBV12-4	TRBJ2-2	NA	TGTGCCAGCAGTTTAAAACAGGGACCTGACACCGGGGAGCTGTTTTTT	CASSLKQGPDTGELFF
few	TRBV4-3	TRBJ2-3	NA	TGCGCCAGCAGCCAAGGTTTTCAAGGGACAGATACGCAGTATTTT	CASSQGFQGTDTQYF
NA	TRBV4-1	TRBJ2-7	NA	TGCGCCAGCAGCCAGGAGGACACCACGAGCTACGAGCAGTACTTC	CASSQEDTTSYEQYF
few	TRBV25-1	TRBJ2-7	TRBD1	TGTGCCAGCAGTGGTGGGACAGGGGGCGCGAAGCAGTACTTC	CASSGGTGGAKQYF
few	TRBV7-2	TRBJ2-7	NA	TGTGCCAGCAGCCCACAGGGACAAGCCTCCTACGAGCAGTACTTC	CASSPQGQASYEQYF
many	TRBV29-1	TRBJ1-2	NA	TGCAGCGTTGATGTTGCGGCTTCTAACTATGGCTACACCTTC	CSVDVAASNYGYTF
NA	TRBV12-5	TRBJ2-1	NA	TGTGCTAGTGATCTCCCACCGGCGGGAAGATACAATGAGCAGTTCTTC	CASDLPPAGRYNEQFF
few	TRBV11-2	TRBJ2-1	NA	TGTGCCAGCAGCTCCCCGGACCCAGAAGTGGGCAATGAGCAGTTCTTC	CASSSPDPEVGNEQFF
few	TRBV5-4	TRBJ2-3	NA	TGTGCCAGCAGCTTGTCTTCTGGAACGCCAGATACGCAGTATTTT	CASSLSSGTPDTQYF
NA	TRBV29-1	TRBJ2-2	TRBD1	TGCAGCGTTTTGGGACAGGGAGTCTTCACCGGGGAGCTGTTTTTT	CSVLGQGVFTGELFF
many	TRBV27	TRBJ2-1	NA	TGTGCCAGCAGTTTATCAACGACAGGCCGCAGGGGGCAGTTCTTC	CASSLSTTGRRGQFF